This passage covers 10 T cell receptor beta chains from one sample sequenced in a study of T cell clonality in common variable immunodeficiency. Here immunoSEQ multiplex PCR was the method, and the copy in TCRdb shows in-frame clones only, minus some. The sample has fewer than 70,000 clones, none seen only once; the top ten hold about 1.5%. The sample comprised peripheral blood mononuclear cells. These receptors were taken from a person aged 18 to 75 in good health.

This clone has a count of ten or more. With the read ending 3 residues before the CDR3 end, the germline J gene is used to fill in that end. This sequence joins TRBV20-1 and TRBJ2-3, with TRBD2 matching over 10 bases. In germline, CDR1 is DFQATT, CDR2 SNEGSKA (reference sequence). V lost 3 bases and J lost 3; bases outside the gene matches: 6. The CDR3 runs 15 residues. The DNA read from the CDR3 is TGCAGTGCTAGTACTAGCGGGATTATTACAGATACG. Its translation is CSASTSGIITDT. The full CDR3 reads CSASTSGIITDTQYF.

A note on this clone: The read stops 3 residues short of the end of the CDR3; the missing end is completed from the germline J gene. The genes are TRBV11-2 and TRBJ2-7; TRBD2 aligns across 7 bases. This CDR3 has 14 amino acids. Germline V CDR1 and CDR2: SGHAT, FQNNGV. Trimming cost V 3 bases and J 3 bases; bases outside gene matches: 5. The CDR3 loop is CASSFGGSLYEQYF. The covered CDR3 bases are TGTGCCAGCAGCTTTGGCGGGAGTCTCTACGAG.

This clone was seen at least ten times. The read ends 3 residues shy of where the CDR3 ends; the end is completed using the germline J gene. The V gene is TRBV28, the J gene TRBJ2-3; tentatively, D is TRBD1 (6 bases). V lost 5 bases and J lost 2, with 17 bases in between. Germline CDR1 is MDHEN and CDR2 is SYDVKM. The CDR3 has 16 amino acids. The covered CDR3 bases are TGTGCCAGCAGTCCGACAGGAAGGGGCCCCACAGATACG. Translating gives CASSPTGRGPTDT. The whole CDR3 region reads CASSPTGRGPTDTQYF.

This clone was counted ten times or more. This chain's CDR3 is CASGRGDRGDNQPQHF. The CDR3 DNA, read in part, is TGTGCTAGTGGTCGTGGGGACAGGGGAGACAATCAGCCC. The chain is built from TRBV12-5 and TRBJ1-5, with 10 bases identical to TRBD1. Read coverage stops 3 residues before the CDR3 terminus; the germline J gene supplies the remainder. The CDR3 contains 16 residues. Germline CDR1 LGHNT, CDR2 FRNRAP. Unmatched junction bases numbered 7, after V lost 5 bases and J lost 3 bases.

This clone was seen repeatedly, ten times or more. Read sequence stops 3 residues before the CDR3 end, and the germline J gene provides the missing end. This chain connects TRBV20-1 to TRBJ1-1; the D gene is possibly TRBD1 (5 bases). CDR3 size: 13 residues. Per the germline V gene, CDR1 is DFQATT and CDR2 is SNEGSKA (reference sequence). V lost 3 bases to trimming and J lost 4 bases, with 12 bases between them. The CDR3 protein is CSASGVGGTEAFF. The CDR3 bases that were read are TGCAGTGCTAGTGGGGTGGGGGGCACTGAA.

At least ten counts were recorded for this clone. The read falls 3 residues short of the CDR3 end, and the missing part is taken from the germline J gene. The chain uses TRBV27 and TRBJ2-3, with 9 positions matching TRBD2. The V gene end was trimmed by 2 bases and the J gene end by 1 base; junction bases not matched to a gene: 4. This CDR3 region has 16 residues. The germline V gene encodes CDR1 MNHEY and CDR2 SMNVEV (reference sequence). CDR3 amino acids: CASSLVAGVGTDTQYF. CDR3 DNA, as far as it was read: TGTGCCAGCAGTTTAGTAGCGGGAGTTGGCACAGATACG.

This clone has ten or more counts. The CDR3 goes on 3 residues after the read ends, and that part is filled in from the germline J gene. The chain employs TRBV5-1 and TRBJ2-5; possibly TRBD1 for D (6 bases). V was trimmed by 5 bases and J by 2 bases, leaving 16 bases between them. Germline lookup yields CDR1 SGHRS and CDR2 YFSETQ. The CDR3 totals 15 residues. The CDR3 spells CASSPFGDKQETQYF. Partial CDR3 DNA: TGCGCCAGCAGTCCTTTCGGGGACAAGCAAGAGACC.

This clone was counted many times. The read finishes 3 residues shy of the CDR3 end, and the germline J gene is used to complete it. The chain recombines TRBV11-3 with TRBJ2-3; D gene ambiguous. The CDR3 sequence is 15 residues long. With 5 bases removed from V and 3 bases from J, the gap between germline ends came to 15 bases. Per the germline V gene, CDR1 is SGHNT and CDR2 is YENEEA. The DNA read from the CDR3 is TGTGCCAGCAGCCTCCTCCTTGGCGGTACAGATACG. Translated: CASSLLLGGTDT. The CDR3 in full is CASSLLLGGTDTQYF.

This clone was observed a handful of times. The read ends 3 residues early relative to the CDR3; the germline J gene fills the gap. The chain couples TRBV20-1 to TRBJ1-1; 7 positions agree with TRBD1. V trimming: 6 bases; J trimming: 2 bases; junction bases outside the gene matches: 6. The CDR3 contains 13 residues. Germline CDR1 reads DFQATT; CDR2 reads SNEGSKA (reference sequence). The part of the CDR3 DNA that was read is TGCAGTGCAGGGGGACAGTTAAACACTGAA. It codes for CSAGGQLNTE. The whole CDR3 is CSAGGQLNTEAFF.

This clone was seen repeatedly, ten times or more. The DNA ends 3 residues before the CDR3 does, and the rest of the CDR3 is filled in from the germline J gene. This chain uses TRBV6-2 or TRBV6-3 with TRBJ2-6; D is possibly TRBD1 (6 bases). Trimming shortened V by 5 bases and J by 4 bases, and 12 bases separated the two germline ends. The CDR3 is 15 amino acids. CDR1 is MNHEY and CDR2 is SVGEGT in the germline V gene. The part of the CDR3 DNA that was read is TGTGCCAGCAGTCAGGGGACAACAGGGGCCAACGTC. Translating gives CASSQGTTGANV. From start to end, the CDR3 is CASSQGTTGANVLTF.